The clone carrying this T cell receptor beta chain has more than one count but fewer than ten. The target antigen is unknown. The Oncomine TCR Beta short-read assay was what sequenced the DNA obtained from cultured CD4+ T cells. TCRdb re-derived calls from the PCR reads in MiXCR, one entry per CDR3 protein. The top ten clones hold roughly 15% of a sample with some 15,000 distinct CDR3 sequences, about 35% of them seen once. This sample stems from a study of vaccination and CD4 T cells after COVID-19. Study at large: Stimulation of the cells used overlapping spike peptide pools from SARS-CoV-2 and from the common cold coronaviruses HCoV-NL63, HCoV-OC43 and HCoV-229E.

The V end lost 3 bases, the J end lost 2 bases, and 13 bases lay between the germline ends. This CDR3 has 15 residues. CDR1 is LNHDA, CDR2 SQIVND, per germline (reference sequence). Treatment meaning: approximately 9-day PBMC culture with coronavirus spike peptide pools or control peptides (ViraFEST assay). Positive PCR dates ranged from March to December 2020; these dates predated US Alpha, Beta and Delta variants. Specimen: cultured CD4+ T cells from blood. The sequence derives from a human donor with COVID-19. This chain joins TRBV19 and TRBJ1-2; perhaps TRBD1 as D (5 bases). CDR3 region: CASSIGKGFNYGYTF. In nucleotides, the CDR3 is TGTGCCAGTAGTATTGGTAAGGGGTTCAACTATGGCTACACCTTC. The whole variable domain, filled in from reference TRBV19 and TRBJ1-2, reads DGGITQSPKYLFRKEGQNVTLSCEQNLNHDAMYWYRQDPGQGLRLIYYSQIVNDFQKGDIAEGYSVSREKKESFPLTVTSAQKNPTAFYLCASSIGKGFNYGYTFGSGTRLTVV.